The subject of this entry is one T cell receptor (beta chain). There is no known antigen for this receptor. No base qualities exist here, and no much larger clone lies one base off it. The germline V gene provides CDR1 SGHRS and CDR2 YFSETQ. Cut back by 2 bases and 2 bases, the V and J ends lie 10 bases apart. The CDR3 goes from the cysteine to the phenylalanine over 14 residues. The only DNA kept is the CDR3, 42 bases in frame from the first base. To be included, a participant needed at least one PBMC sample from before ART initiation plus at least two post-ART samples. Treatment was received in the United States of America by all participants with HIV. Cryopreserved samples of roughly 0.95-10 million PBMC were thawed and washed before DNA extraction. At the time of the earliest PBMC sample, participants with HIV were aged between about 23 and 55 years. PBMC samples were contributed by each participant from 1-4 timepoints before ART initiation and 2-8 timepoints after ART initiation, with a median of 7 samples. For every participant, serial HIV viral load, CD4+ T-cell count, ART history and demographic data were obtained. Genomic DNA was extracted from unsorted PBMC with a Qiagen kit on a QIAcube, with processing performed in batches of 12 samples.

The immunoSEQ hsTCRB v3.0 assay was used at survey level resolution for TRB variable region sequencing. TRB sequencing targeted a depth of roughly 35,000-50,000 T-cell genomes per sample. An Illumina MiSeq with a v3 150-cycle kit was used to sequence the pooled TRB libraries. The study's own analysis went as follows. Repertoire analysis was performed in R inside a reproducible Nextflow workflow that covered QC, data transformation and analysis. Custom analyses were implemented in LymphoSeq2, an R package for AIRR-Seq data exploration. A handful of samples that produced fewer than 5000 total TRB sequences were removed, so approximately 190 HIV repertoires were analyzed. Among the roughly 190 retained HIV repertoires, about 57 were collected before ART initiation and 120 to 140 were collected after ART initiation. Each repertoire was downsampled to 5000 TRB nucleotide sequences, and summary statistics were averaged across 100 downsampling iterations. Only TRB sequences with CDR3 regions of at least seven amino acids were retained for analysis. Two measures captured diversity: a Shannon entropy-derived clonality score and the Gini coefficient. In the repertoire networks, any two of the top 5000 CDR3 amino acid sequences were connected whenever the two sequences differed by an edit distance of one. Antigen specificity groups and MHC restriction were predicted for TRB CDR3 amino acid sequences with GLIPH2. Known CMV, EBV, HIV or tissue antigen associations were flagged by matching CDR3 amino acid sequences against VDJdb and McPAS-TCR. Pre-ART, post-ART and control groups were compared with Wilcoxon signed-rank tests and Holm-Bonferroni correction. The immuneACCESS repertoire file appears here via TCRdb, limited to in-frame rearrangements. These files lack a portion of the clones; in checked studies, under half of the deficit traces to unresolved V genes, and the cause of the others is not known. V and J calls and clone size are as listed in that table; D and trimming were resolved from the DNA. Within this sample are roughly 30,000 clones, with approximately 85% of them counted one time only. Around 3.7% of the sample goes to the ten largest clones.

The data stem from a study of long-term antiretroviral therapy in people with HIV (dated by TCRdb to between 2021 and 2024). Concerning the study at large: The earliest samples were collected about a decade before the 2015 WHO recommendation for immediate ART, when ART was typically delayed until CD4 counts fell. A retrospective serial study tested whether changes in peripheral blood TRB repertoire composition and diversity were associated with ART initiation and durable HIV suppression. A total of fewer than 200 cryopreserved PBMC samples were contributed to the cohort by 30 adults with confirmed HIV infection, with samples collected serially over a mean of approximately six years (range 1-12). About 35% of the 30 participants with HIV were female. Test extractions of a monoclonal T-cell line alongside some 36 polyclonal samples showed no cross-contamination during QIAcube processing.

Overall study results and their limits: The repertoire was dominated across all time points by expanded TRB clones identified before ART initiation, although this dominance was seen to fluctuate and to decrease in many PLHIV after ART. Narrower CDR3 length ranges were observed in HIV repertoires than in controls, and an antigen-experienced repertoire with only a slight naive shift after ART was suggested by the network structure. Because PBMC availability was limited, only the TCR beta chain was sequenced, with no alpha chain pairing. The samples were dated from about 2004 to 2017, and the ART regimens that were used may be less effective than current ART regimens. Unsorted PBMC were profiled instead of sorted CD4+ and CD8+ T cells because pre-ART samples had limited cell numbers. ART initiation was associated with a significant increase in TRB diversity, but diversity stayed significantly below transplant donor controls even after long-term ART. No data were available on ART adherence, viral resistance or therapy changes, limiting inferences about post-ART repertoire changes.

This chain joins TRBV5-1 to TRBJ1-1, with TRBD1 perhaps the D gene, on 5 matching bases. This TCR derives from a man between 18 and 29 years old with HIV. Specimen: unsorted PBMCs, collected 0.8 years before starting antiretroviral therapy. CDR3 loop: CASSFTGANTEAFF. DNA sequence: TGCGCCAGCAGCTTCACAGGAGCTAACACTGAAGCTTTCTTT.